One and the same sample provided the 10 T cell receptor beta chains below, sequenced in a study of CD8 T cells in Susac syndrome. RNA, at 0.5 to 1 ug, was reverse transcribed with random hexamers. A single record per CDR3 protein comes from TCRdb applying MiXCR to the immunoSEQ multiplex PCR reads. This sample yields about 180,000 distinct CDR3 sequences, of which 94% are seen a single time; 0.12% belongs to the top ten. The specimen was CD4+ T cells from PBMCs. Source of these receptors: a human donor with Susac syndrome.

The CDR3 region is CASSLQDYYEQYF. CDR3 DNA sequence: TGCGCCAGCAGCTTACAGGACTACTACGAGCAGTACTTC. The V and J genes are TRBV5-1 and TRBJ2-7, with D perhaps TRBD2 (6 bases). V was shortened by 2 bases and J by 3 bases, with 9 bases between the two germline ends. There are 13 residues in the CDR3. The germline V gene encodes CDR1 SGHRS and CDR2 YFSETQ.

The chain carries TRBV5-1 and TRBJ1-4; D unresolved. Germline CDR1 is SGHRS and CDR2 is YFSETQ. V lost 0 bases, J lost 0 bases, and 6 bases lay in between. The CDR3 spans 15 residues. Written as DNA, the CDR3 is TGCGCCAGCAGCTTGGAGAGTCCAACTAATGAAAAACTGTTTTTT. Amino acids: CASSLESPTNEKLFF.

This sequence joins TRBV7-2 and TRBJ2-5, with D maybe TRBD2 (7 bases). This CDR3 has 15 residues. The germline V gene has CDR1 SGHTA and CDR2 FQGNSA. V was trimmed by 5 bases and J by 5 bases, leaving 18 bases between them. CDR3 loop: CASSPAGALLETQYF. CDR3 DNA: TGTGCCAGCAGCCCGGCGGGGGCCTTATTGGAGACCCAGTACTTC.

The J gene is TRBJ2-3, the V gene TRBV4-2, with a tentative D call TRBD2 (5 bases). The length of the CDR3 is 14 residues. The V end was cut by 2 bases, the J end by 3 bases, with 9 bases between. Germline V lookup: CDR1 LGHNA, CDR2 YNFKEQ. The CDR3 nucleotides read TGTGCCAGCAGCCAACTGGAGCGGACAGATACGCAGTATTTT. Protein: CASSQLERTDTQYF.

This chain joins TRBV20-1 and TRBJ2-3; the D gene is possibly TRBD2 (6 bases). CDR3 size: 15 residues. V gave up 6 bases and J gave up 2 bases, with 18 bases separating them. Germline values: CDR1 DFQATT, CDR2 SNEGSKA (reference sequence). CDR3 sequence reads: CSAPGPAGTTDTQYF. The CDR3 DNA reads TGCAGTGCCCCCGGACCGGCGGGAACCACAGATACGCAGTATTTT.

The CDR3 is CASSPQAASYEQYF. DNA of the CDR3: TGTGCCAGCAGCCCTCAGGCGGCCTCCTACGAGCAGTACTTC. The gene calls are TRBV9 and TRBJ2-7; D remains ambiguous. V dropped 4 bases and J dropped 0 bases, with 11 bases sitting between them. The CDR3 runs 14 residues. Germline V lookup: CDR1 SGDLS, CDR2 YYNGEE.

The rearrangement joins TRBV20-1 to TRBJ2-4, with 9 positions matching TRBD1. The CDR3 covers 12 residues. J was trimmed by 4 bases and V by 6 bases; bases with no gene match: 1. Per germline, CDR1 DFQATT and CDR2 SNEGSKA (reference sequence). The chain's CDR3 is CSAGTGKNIQYF. For the CDR3, the DNA is TGCAGTGCCGGGACAGGGAAAAACATTCAGTACTTC.

The V gene is TRBV12-3 or TRBV12-4, the J gene TRBJ2-4; 8 bases fit TRBD2. The CDR3 contains 13 residues. J lost 6 bases, V lost 8 bases, and 6 bases had no gene match. CDR3 sequence (DNA): TGTGCCAGCGGCGGGGGGAACCGAAACATTCAGTACTTC. This gives the protein CASGGGNRNIQYF.

This chain uses TRBV6-2 or TRBV6-3 with TRBJ2-5; 9 positions agree with TRBD1. V shed 7 bases and J 0 bases; nucleotides not matched to a gene: 6. The V gene's germline CDR1 is MNHEY and CDR2 SVGEGT. The CDR3 consists of 15 residues. In DNA form, the CDR3 reads TGTGCCAGCAAAGGGACAGGGAGTGACCAAGAGACCCAGTACTTC. The encoded protein is CASKGTGSDQETQYF.

The rearrangement links TRBV7-9 to TRBJ2-3, with 7 bases aligning to TRBD2. V shed 1 base and J 6 bases; nucleotides not matched to a gene: 7. The CDR3 runs to 15 residues. Germline V gene sequence: CDR1 SEHNR, CDR2 FQNEAQ (reference sequence). The CDR3, as DNA: TGTGCCAGCAGCTTAGAAAGCGGGGCTGGGGATACGCAGTATTTT. Encoded protein: CASSLESGAGDTQYF.